These 20 T cell receptor beta chains came from one sample sequenced in a study of cytomegalovirus exposure and HLA in healthy donors (dated by TCRdb to the late 2010s). Library construction relied on the immunoSEQ multiplex PCR assay. A mixture of 60 forward primers for TCR Vbeta segments and 13 reverse primers for TCR Jbeta segments was used in the multiplex PCR. TCRdb holds this immuneACCESS table with in-frame rearrangements only. Some clones are missing; in checked studies, unresolved V genes explain under half, and the rest has no known cause. The sample contains about 160,000 clones, under 80% of them found a single time. The ten largest account for 1.4% of the sample. The sequenced sample was PBMCs. These receptors were collected from a young woman in good health and CMV-seronegative.

This chain uses TRBV9 with TRBJ2-1, with TRBD2 matching over 11 bases. J lost 4 bases, V lost 4 bases, and 7 bases had no gene match. The germline CDR1 and CDR2 sequences are SGDLS and YYNGEE. The CDR3 has 16 residues. DNA for the CDR3: TGTGCCAGCAGCATAGGGGCTAGCGGGGGGTACAATGAGCAGTTCTTC. It translates to CASSIGASGGYNEQFF.

The chain carries TRBV10-3 and TRBJ2-7; no clear D. V was pared by 2 bases and J by 2 bases, with 4 bases between. The germline CDR1 and CDR2 sequences are ENHRY and SYGVKD. This CDR3 contains 12 residues. The CDR3 DNA sequence: TGTGCCATCAGTGAGACAGCCTACGAGCAGTACTTC. Encoded protein: CAISETAYEQYF.

The chain combines TRBV28 with TRBJ1-2; 7 bases match TRBD1. The CDR3 is 13 residues long. J lost 8 bases, V lost 5 bases, and 8 bases had no gene match. Germline V gene lookup returns CDR1 MDHEN and CDR2 SYDVKM. The CDR3 nucleotides are TGTGCCAGCAGTCTTAGGGGGCTCGGGGGCTACACCTTC. Translation: CASSLRGLGGYTF.

This chain uses TRBV5-4 with TRBJ2-5; D perhaps matches TRBD1 (6 bases). Germline V lookup: CDR1 SGHNT, CDR2 YYREEE (reference sequence). CDR3 size: 14 residues. V was shortened by 4 bases and J by 2 bases, with 12 bases between the two germline ends. The CDR3 region is CASSLGTQQETQYF. CDR3 DNA sequence: TGTGCCAGCAGCCTCGGGACACAACAAGAGACCCAGTACTTC.

The chain uses TRBV7-2 and TRBJ1-2; D is unclear. The CDR3 is made up of 14 amino acids. CDR1 SGHTA and CDR2 FQGNSA come from the germline V gene. Trimming left V 3 bases short and J 8 bases short, with 16 bases between. CDR3 nucleotides: TGTGCCAGCAGCTTCGTTAGTGAAGCAGGAGGCTACACCTTC. It translates to CASSFVSEAGGYTF.

CDR3 amino acids: CASSSRGGTYNEQFF. CDR3 nucleotides: TGTGCCAGCAGCAGTAGGGGGGGGACCTACAATGAGCAGTTCTTC. The gene calls are TRBV5-6 and TRBJ2-1, with a weak D call TRBD2 (7 bases). V was clipped by 4 bases and J by 2 bases, with 13 bases between them. The CDR3 loop spans 15 amino acids. Germline V CDR1 and CDR2: SGHDT, YYEEEE.

This clone was picked up one time. The chain is built from TRBV2 and TRBJ1-2; the D gene is possibly TRBD1 (6 bases). Trimming removed 7 bases at V and 2 bases at J, with 14 bases between. Germline V gives CDR1 SNHLY, CDR2 FYNNEI. The CDR3 is made up of 14 amino acids. DNA of the CDR3: TGTGCCAGCACCGAAGGGACACAGAACTATGGCTACACCTTC. It encodes CASTEGTQNYGYTF.

The rearrangement links TRBV30 to TRBJ1-1; 7 bases line up with TRBD1. In germline, CDR1 is GTSNPN, CDR2 SVGIG (reference sequence). V lost 5 bases, J lost 1 base, and 7 bases stayed unmatched. CDR3 length equals 14 residues. CDR3 DNA: TGTGCCTGGGACAGTGGGACAGCGAACACTGAAGCTTTCTTT. Protein product: CAWDSGTANTEAFF.

This sequence joins TRBV7-2 and TRBJ2-1, with 7 bases that match TRBD2. CDR1 is SGHTA and CDR2 is FQGNSA in the germline V gene. CDR3 length: 15 amino acids. The junction had 4 bases not matched to a gene; V was cut back by 2 bases and J by 3 bases. CDR3 nucleotide sequence: TGTGCCAGCAGCTTAACCGGGGGGAACTACAATGAGCAGTTCTTC. Amino acids: CASSLTGGNYNEQFF.

The chain joins TRBV5-1 to TRBJ2-5; 10 bases are shared with TRBD1. V was clipped by 4 bases and J by 5 bases; unmatched bases: 5. Germline CDR1 and CDR2: SGHRS and YFSETQ. The CDR3 extends over 14 amino acids. The CDR3 nucleotides read TGCGCCAGCAGCAGACAGGGGGCGGAGGAGACCCAGTACTTC. Encoded protein: CASSRQGAEETQYF.

The chain is built from TRBV5-5 and TRBJ1-2; TRBD1 is a possible D gene (5 bases). This CDR3 comprises 13 residues. Per germline, CDR1 SGHKS and CDR2 YYEKEE (reference sequence). The V gene lost 4 bases and the J gene lost 5 bases, with 12 bases spanning the gap. The chain's CDR3 is CASSPGWVYGYTF. For the CDR3, the DNA is TGTGCCAGCAGCCCAGGGTGGGTGTATGGCTACACCTTC.

The chain is built from TRBV6-1 and TRBJ2-5, with 9 bases identical to TRBD2. The CDR3 runs to 14 residues. Per germline, CDR1 MNHNS and CDR2 SASEGT. V gave up 5 bases and J gave up 5 bases; unmatched junction bases: 6. CDR3 protein: CASSSGGPGETQYF. CDR3 bases: TGTGCCAGCAGTAGCGGGGGGCCGGGGGAGACCCAGTACTTC.

DNA of the CDR3: TGTGCCAGTAGACAGGGGGGACGTCGCGAGCAGTACTTC. It yields the protein CASRQGGRREQYF. This sequence joins TRBV19 and TRBJ2-7; the match to TRBD1 covers 8 bases. Trimming removed 6 bases from V and 6 bases from J; junction bases left unmatched: 7. The V gene's germline CDR1 is LNHDA and CDR2 SQIVND (reference sequence). The length of the CDR3 is 13 residues.

This clone was seen once. The chain joins TRBV5-1 to TRBJ2-1; 11 nucleotides line up with TRBD1. The V gene end was trimmed by 5 bases and the J gene end by 9 bases; junction bases not matched to a gene: 7. The CDR3 extends over 14 amino acids. CDR1 SGHRS and CDR2 YFSETQ come from the germline V gene. For the CDR3, the DNA is TGCGCCAGCAGTACCGGGACAGGGGGGGTTGAGCAGTTCTTC. This encodes CASSTGTGGVEQFF.

The chain combines TRBV5-6 with TRBJ1-5; D is unresolved. Germline V lookup: CDR1 SGHDT, CDR2 YYEEEE. CDR3 length: 14 amino acids. V shed 4 bases and J shed 0 bases, with 8 bases lying between them. This CDR3 reads CASSGENSNQPQHF. In DNA, the CDR3 is TGTGCCAGCAGCGGGGAGAATAGCAATCAGCCCCAGCATTTT.

This chain connects TRBV28 to TRBJ1-1, with unresolved D. V was clipped by 6 bases and J by 1 base, with 9 bases between them. This CDR3 region has 13 residues. Germline loops: CDR1 MDHEN, CDR2 SYDVKM. For the CDR3, the DNA is TGTGCCAGCAGCCCCGACTGGAACACTGAAGCTTTCTTT. It encodes CASSPDWNTEAFF.

The J gene is TRBJ1-2, the V gene TRBV25-1; 8 bases line up with TRBD1. V shed 2 bases and J 8 bases; nucleotides not matched to a gene: 13. Germline V gives CDR1 MGHDK, CDR2 SYGVNS. There are 16 residues in the CDR3. In DNA form, the CDR3 reads TGTGCCAGCAGTGAACGATGGTCAGGGGGCGCCGAAGGCTACACCTTC. Residues: CASSERWSGGAEGYTF.

The V gene is TRBV6-5, the J gene TRBJ1-2; no reliable D call. The CDR3 spans 13 residues. CDR1 MNHEY and CDR2 SVGAGI come from the germline V gene. V was clipped by 7 bases and J by 8 bases, with 17 bases between them. The CDR3 nucleotides are TGTGCCAGCAACCGACGGGGAGACAACGGCTACACCTTC. This sequence encodes CASNRRGDNGYTF.

The V call is TRBV5-1, the J call TRBJ2-7; the match to TRBD1 covers 9 bases. CDR1 and CDR2 from the germline V gene are SGHRS and YFSETQ. Germline trimming cut 4 bases from V and 6 bases from J; bases unmatched to any gene: 8. This CDR3 has 14 amino acids. Written as DNA, the CDR3 is TGCGCCAGCAGCGGGTGGGGACAGGGAGGCGAGCAGTACTTC. Translating it yields CASSGWGQGGEQYF.

The V call is TRBV9, the J call TRBJ2-5, with a weak D call TRBD2 (5 bases). Trimming took 4 bases from V and 4 from J, leaving 14 bases between them. Germline lookup yields CDR1 SGDLS and CDR2 YYNGEE. CDR3 size: 14 residues. The CDR3 DNA reads as TGTGCCAGCAGCTCCGCGGGTAGCATAGAGACCCAGTACTTC. The encoded protein is CASSSAGSIETQYF.